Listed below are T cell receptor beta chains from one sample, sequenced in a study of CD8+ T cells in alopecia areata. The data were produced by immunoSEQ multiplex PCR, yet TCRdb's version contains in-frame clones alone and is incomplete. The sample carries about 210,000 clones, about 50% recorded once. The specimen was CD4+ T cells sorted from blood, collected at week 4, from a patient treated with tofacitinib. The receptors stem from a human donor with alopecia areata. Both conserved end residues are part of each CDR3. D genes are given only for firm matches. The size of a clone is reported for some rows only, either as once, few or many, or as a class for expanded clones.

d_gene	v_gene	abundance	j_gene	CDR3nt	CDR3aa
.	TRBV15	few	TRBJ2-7	TGTGCCACCGGAGTTCAGGCGGCGGGTGAGCAGTACTTC	CATGVQAAGEQYF
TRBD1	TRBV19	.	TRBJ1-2	TGTGCCAGTAGCGGACAGGGCCTAAGCTACACCTTC	CASSGQGLSYTF
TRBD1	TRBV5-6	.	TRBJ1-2	TGTGCCAGCAGTACCGGGACAGAAGGCTACACCTTC	CASSTGTEGYTF
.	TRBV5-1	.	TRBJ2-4	TGCGCCAGCAGCTTCTCCGGCCAAAACATTCAGTACTTC	CASSFSGQNIQYF
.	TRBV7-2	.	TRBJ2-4	TGTGCCAGCAGCCTCTCCCCGATGGAGTTCAAAAACATTCAGTACTTC	CASSLSPMEFKNIQYF
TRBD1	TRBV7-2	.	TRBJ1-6	TGTGCCAGCAGCTACCCGACAGGGGTAAATTCACCCCTCCACTTT	CASSYPTGVNSPLHF
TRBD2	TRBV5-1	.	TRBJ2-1	TGCGCCAGCCGAACGGCGGGGGGGCATGAGCAGTTCTTC	CASRTAGGHEQFF
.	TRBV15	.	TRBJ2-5	TGTGCCACCAGCAGAGGGACATCCCAAGAGACCCAGTACTTC	CATSRGTSQETQYF
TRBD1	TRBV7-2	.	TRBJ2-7	TGTGCCAGCAGCTCAGGACAGGGTTTTTCCTACGAGCAGTACTTC	CASSSGQGFSYEQYF
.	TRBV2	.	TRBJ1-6	TGTGCCAGCTTACAGGGTGGGAGTTCACCCCTCCACTTT	CASLQGGSSPLHF
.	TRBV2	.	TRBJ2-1	TGTGCCAGCAGGGAACTAAGGTCTGAGCAGTTCTTC	CASRELRSEQFF
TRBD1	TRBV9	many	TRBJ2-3	TGTGCCAGCAGCGCTTTGGACAGGGGGGAAGATACGCAGTATTTT	CASSALDRGEDTQYF
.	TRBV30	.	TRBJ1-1	TGTGCCTGGAGTAGAAGTGGAGCTGAAGCTTTCTTT	CAWSRSGAEAFF
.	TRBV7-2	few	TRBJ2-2	TGTGCCAGCAGCGAAAGACAGATCACGAACACCGGGGAGCTGTTTTTT	CASSERQITNTGELFF
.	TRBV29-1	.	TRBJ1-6	TGCAGCGTTGGAACAGGGTCCTATAATTCACCCCTCCACTTT	CSVGTGSYNSPLHF